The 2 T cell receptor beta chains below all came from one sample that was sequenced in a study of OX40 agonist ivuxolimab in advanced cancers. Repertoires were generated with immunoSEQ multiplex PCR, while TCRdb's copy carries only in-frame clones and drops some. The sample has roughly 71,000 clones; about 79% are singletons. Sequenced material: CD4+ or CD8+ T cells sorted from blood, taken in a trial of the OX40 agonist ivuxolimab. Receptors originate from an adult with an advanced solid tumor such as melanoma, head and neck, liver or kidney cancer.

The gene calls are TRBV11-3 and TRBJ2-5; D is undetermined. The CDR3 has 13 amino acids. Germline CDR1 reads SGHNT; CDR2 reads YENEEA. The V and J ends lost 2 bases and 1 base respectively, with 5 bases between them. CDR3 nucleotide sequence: TGTGCCAGCAGCTTAAGCTCCCAAGAGACCCAGTACTTC. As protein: CASSLSSQETQYF. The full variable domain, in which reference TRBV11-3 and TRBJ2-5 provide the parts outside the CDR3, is EAGVVQSPRYKIIEKKQPVAFWCNPISGHNTLYWYLQNLGQGPELLIRYENEEAVDDSQLPKDRFSAERLKGVDSTLKIQPAELGDSAVYLCASSLSSQETQYFGPGTRLLVL.

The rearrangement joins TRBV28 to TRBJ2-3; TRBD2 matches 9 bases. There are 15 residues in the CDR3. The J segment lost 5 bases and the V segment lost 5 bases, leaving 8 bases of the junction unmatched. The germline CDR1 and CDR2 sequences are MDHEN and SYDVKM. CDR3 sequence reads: CASSDSGSTLDTQYF. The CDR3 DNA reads TGTGCCAGCAGTGATAGCGGGAGTACCCTAGATACGCAGTATTTT.